The clone carrying this T cell receptor beta chain occurred a few times. No antigen is known for it. The V gene's germline CDR1 is SGHVS and CDR2 FNYEAQ. This CDR3 comprises 16 residues. The trim removed 0 bases at V and 5 bases at J, leaving 4 bases unmatched. The data are from a study of early T cells in non-severe SARS-CoV-2 infection. For the study at large: Bulk RNA taken from unsorted whole blood was sequenced, leaving chains unpaired.

Each cDNA molecule carried a unique molecular identifier. TCRdb itself ran the 5' RACE reads through MiXCR, one entry per CDR3 protein. The table shows 65,000 to 95,000 distinct CDR3 sequences, with approximately 12% occurring only once. Notes on the study in general: Matching with VDJdb favored anti-spike CD8 responses (missing private and CD4 specificities).

The TCR was taken from an adult who was a healthcare worker with PCR-confirmed SARS-CoV-2 infection or an uninfected control (not recorded which). The donor label of this sample is uncertain. The sample was whole blood, taken at baseline. This chain connects TRBV7-6 to TRBJ2-5, with 12 bases fitting TRBD2. The CDR3 reads CASSLAQTSGSETQYF. CDR3 DNA sequence: TGTGCCAGCAGCTTAGCCCAGACTAGCGGGAGTGAGACCCAGTACTTC.